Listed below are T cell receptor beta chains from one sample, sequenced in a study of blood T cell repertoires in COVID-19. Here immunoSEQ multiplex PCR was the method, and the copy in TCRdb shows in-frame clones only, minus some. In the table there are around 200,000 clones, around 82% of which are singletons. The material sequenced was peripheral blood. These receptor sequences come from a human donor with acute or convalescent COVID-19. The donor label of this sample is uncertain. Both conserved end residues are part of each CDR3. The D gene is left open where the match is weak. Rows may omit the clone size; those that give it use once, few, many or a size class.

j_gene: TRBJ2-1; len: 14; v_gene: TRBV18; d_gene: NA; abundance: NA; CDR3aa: CASSPEREYNEQFF; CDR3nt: TGTGCCAGCTCACCAGAACGAGAATACAATGAGCAGTTCTTC
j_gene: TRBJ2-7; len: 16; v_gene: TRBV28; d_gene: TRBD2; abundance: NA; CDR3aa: CASSLGLADSSYEQYF; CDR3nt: TGTGCCAGCAGCCTAGGACTAGCGGATAGCTCCTACGAGCAGTACTTC
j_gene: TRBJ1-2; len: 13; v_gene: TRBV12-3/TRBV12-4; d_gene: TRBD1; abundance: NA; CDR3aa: CASMRGQLYGYTF; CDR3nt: TGTGCCAGCATGAGGGGGCAGCTCTATGGCTACACCTTC
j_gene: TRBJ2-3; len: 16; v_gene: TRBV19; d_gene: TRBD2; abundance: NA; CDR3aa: CASGSPAGASTDTQYF; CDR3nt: TGTGCCAGTGGATCCCCAGCGGGGGCCAGCACAGATACGCAGTATTTT
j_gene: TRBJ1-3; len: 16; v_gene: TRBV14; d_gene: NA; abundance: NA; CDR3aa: CASSQVSTSSGNTIYF; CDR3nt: TGTGCCAGCAGCCAAGTAAGCACGAGCTCTGGAAACACCATATATTTT
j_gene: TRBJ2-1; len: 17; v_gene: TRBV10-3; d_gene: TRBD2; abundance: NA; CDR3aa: CAISDPTSGRGINEQFF; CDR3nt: TGTGCCATCAGCGACCCGACTAGCGGGAGAGGGATCAATGAGCAGTTCTTC
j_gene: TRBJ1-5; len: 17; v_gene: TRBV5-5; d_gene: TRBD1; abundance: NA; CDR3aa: CASSSSPPDRLNQPQHF; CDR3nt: TGTGCCAGCAGCTCCTCCCCCCCGGACAGGTTAAATCAGCCCCAGCATTTT
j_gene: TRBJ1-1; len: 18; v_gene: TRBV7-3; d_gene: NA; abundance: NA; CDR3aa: CASSLTFFGGVGNTEAFF; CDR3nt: TGTGCCAGCAGCTTAACGTTCTTCGGCGGGGTCGGGAACACTGAAGCTTTCTTT
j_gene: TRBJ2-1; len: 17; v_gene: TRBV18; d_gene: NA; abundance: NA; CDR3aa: CASSPLSSSGAYNEQFF; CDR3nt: TGTGCCAGCTCACCCCTTTCCAGTAGCGGTGCCTACAATGAGCAGTTCTTC
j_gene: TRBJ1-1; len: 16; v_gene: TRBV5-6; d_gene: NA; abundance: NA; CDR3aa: CASSLWATAPNTEAFF; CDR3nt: TGTGCCAGCAGCTTATGGGCAACAGCCCCGAACACTGAAGCTTTCTTT
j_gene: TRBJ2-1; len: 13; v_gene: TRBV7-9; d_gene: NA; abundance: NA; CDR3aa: CASSPPPGNEQFF; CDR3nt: TGTGCCAGCAGCCCACCCCCCGGGAATGAGCAGTTCTTC
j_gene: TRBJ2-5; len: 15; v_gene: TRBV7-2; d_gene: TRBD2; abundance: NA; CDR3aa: CASSLGGGAGETQYF; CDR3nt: TGTGCCAGCAGCTTAGGCGGGGGGGCGGGAGAGACCCAGTACTTC
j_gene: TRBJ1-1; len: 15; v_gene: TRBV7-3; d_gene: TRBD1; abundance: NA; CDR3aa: CASSAEGARDTEAFF; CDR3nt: TGTGCCAGCAGCGCGGAGGGGGCGAGGGACACTGAAGCTTTCTTT
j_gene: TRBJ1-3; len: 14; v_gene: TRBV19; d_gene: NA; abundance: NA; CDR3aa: CASSMNSLGNTIYF; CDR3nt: TGTGCCAGTAGTATGAACAGCCTTGGAAACACCATATATTTT
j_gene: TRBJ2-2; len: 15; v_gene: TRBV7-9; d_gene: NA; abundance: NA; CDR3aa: CASSLDGVNTGELFF; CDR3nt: TGTGCCAGCAGCTTAGATGGAGTGAACACCGGGGAGCTGTTTTTT
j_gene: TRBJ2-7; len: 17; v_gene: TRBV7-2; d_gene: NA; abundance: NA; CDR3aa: CASSFPGAGAVDYEQYF; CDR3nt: TGTGCCAGCAGCTTCCCGGGGGCGGGGGCAGTAGACTACGAGCAGTACTTC
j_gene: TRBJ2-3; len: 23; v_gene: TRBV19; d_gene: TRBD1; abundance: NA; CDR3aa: CASSIRTTQTTSRDRGVWDTQYF; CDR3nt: TGTGCCAGTAGTATACGAACAACCCAAACTACCTCCCGGGACAGGGGAGTTTGGGATACGCAGTATTTT
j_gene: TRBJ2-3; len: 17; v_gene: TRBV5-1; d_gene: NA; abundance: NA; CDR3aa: CASSWGSGGRSTDTQYF; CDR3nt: TGCGCCAGCAGCTGGGGCTCCGGGGGGCGAAGCACAGATACGCAGTATTTT
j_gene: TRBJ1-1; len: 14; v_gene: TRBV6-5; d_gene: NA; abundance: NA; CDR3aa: CASIRPGVDSEAFF; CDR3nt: TGTGCCAGCATCAGGCCTGGGGTGGACAGTGAAGCTTTCTTT
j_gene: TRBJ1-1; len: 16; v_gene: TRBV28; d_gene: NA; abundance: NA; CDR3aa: CASRPGGRGLNTEAFF; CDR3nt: TGTGCCAGCAGGCCAGGAGGTCGGGGTTTGAACACTGAAGCTTTCTTT
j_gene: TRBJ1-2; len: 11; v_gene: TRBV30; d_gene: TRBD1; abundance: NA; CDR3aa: CAWGTGDGYTF; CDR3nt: TGTGCCTGGGGGACAGGGGATGGCTACACCTTC
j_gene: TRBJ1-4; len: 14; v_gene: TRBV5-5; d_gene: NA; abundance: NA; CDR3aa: CASSSQGIGEKLFF; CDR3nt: TGTGCCAGCAGCTCCCAGGGGATAGGGGAAAAACTGTTTTTT
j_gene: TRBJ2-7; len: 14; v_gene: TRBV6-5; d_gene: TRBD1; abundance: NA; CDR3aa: CASTVGRGHREQYF; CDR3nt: TGTGCCAGCACCGTGGGCAGGGGGCATCGCGAGCAGTACTTC
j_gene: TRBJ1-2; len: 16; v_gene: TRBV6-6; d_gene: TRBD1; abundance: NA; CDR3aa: CASSYSKTGNNYGYTF; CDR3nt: TGTGCCAGCAGTTACTCAAAGACAGGGAATAACTATGGCTACACCTTC
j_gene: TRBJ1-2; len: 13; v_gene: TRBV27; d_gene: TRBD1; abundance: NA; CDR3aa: CASSPQGGYGYTF; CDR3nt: TGTGCCAGCAGTCCTCAGGGGGGTTATGGCTACACCTTC
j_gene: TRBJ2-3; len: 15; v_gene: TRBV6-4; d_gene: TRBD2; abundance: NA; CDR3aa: CASSRTSGGGDTQYF; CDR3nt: TGTGCCAGCAGTCGAACTAGCGGGGGAGGGGATACGCAGTATTTT
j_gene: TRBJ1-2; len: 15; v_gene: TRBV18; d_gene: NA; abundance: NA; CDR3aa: CASSPRQILNYGYTF; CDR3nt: TGTGCCAGCTCACCGAGACAGATCCTTAACTATGGCTACACCTTC
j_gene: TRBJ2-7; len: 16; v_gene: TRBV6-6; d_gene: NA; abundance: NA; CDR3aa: CASSSNMPGLSDEQYF; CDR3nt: TGTGCCAGCAGTTCGAACATGCCCGGACTTAGCGACGAGCAGTACTTC
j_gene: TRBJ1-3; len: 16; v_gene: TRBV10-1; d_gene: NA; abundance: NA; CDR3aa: CASSDPRGSSGNTIYF; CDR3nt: TGCGCCAGCAGTGACCCGCGAGGGAGCTCTGGAAACACCATATATTTT
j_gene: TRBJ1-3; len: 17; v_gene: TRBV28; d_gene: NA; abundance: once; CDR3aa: CASSLGRKANSGNTIYF; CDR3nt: TGTGCCAGCAGTTTAGGGAGGAAGGCGAACTCTGGAAACACCATATATTTT
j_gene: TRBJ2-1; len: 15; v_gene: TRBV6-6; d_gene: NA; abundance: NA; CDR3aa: CASRHPDSSYNEQFF; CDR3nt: TGTGCCAGCAGACACCCGGACAGCTCCTACAATGAGCAGTTCTTC
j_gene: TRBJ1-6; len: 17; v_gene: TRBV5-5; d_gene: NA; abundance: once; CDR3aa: CASSLVSYLAVNSPLHF; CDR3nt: TGTGCCAGCAGCTTGGTATCGTATCTTGCAGTCAATTCACCCCTCCACTTT
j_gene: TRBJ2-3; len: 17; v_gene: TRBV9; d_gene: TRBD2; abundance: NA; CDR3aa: CASSFTGEGGLPDTQYF; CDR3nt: TGTGCCAGCAGCTTCACTGGGGAGGGAGGGCTCCCAGATACGCAGTATTTT
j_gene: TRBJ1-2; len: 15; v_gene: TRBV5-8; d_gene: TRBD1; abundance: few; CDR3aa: CASSYRDRVWGGYTF; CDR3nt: TGTGCCAGCAGCTACCGGGACAGGGTTTGGGGTGGCTACACCTTC
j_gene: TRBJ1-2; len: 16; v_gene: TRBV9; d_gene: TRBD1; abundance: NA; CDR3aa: CASSGGTGIANYGYTF; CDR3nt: TGTGCCAGCAGCGGGGGGACAGGCATAGCTAACTATGGCTACACCTTC
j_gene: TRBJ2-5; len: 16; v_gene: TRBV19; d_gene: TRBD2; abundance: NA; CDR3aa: CASSSSGRAVGETQYF; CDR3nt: TGTGCCAGTAGCAGCAGCGGGAGGGCCGTGGGAGAGACCCAGTACTTC
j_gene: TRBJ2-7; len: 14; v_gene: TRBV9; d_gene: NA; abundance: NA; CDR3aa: CASTPGPLDHEQYF; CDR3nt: TGTGCCAGCACCCCAGGGCCTCTAGACCACGAGCAGTACTTC
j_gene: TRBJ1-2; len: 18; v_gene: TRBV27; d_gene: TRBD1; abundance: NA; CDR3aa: CASSLRRTGHGENYGYTF; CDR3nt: TGTGCCAGCAGTTTACGTCGGACAGGGCACGGGGAAAACTATGGCTACACCTTC
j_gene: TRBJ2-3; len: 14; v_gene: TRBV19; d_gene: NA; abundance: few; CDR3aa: CASSGSAGTDTQYF; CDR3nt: TGTGCCAGTAGTGGGAGCGCGGGCACAGATACGCAGTATTTT
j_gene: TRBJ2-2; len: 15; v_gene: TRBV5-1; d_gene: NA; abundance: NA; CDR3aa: CASSAFGANTGELFF; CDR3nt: TGCGCCAGCAGTGCCTTCGGTGCGAACACCGGGGAGCTGTTTTTT
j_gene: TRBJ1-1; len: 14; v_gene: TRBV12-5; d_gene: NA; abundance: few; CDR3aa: CASVFSGLNTEAFF; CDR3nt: TGTGCTAGTGTCTTCTCGGGGTTAAACACTGAAGCTTTCTTT
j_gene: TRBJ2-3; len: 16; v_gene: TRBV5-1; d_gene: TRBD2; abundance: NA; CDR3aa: CASSLAGRGGADTQYF; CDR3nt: TGCGCCAGCAGCTTGGCCGGGCGGGGAGGGGCAGATACGCAGTATTTT
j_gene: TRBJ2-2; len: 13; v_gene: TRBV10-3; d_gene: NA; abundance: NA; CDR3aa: CAITLGADGELFF; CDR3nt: TGTGCCATCACGTTGGGGGCCGACGGGGAGCTGTTTTTT
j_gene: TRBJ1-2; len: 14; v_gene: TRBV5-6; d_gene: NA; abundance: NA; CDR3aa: CASSGGQTNYGYTF; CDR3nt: TGTGCCAGCAGCGGCGGACAGACTAACTATGGCTACACCTTC
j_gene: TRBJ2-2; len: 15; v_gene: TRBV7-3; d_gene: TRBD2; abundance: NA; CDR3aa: CASKLNGGSTGELFF; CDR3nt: TGTGCCAGCAAGCTTAACGGCGGGAGTACCGGGGAGCTGTTTTTT
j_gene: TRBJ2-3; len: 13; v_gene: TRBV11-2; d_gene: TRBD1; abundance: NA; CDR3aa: CASSLEARTGCHF; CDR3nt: TGTGCCAGCAGCTTAGAGGCTCGGACAGGTTGCCATTTT
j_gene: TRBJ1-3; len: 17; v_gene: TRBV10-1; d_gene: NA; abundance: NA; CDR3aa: CASSEAQGIDHGNTIYF; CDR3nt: TGCGCCAGCAGTGAGGCCCAGGGCATAGACCATGGAAACACCATATATTTT
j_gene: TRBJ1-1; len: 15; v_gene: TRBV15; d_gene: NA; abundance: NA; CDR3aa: CATSRDKGDGAEAFF; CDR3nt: TGTGCCACCAGCAGAGATAAAGGGGATGGGGCTGAAGCTTTCTTT